These 22 T cell receptor beta chains share one sample of origin, sequenced in a study of blood T cell repertoires in COVID-19. Clones were sequenced by immunoSEQ multiplex PCR, and TCRdb holds only the in-frame ones, with some missing. The sample records around 250,000 clones, about nine tenths being singletons. Sequencing input: peripheral blood. The source of these receptors is a man aged 25-45 years who had recovered from COVID-19.

The chain couples TRBV5-4 to TRBJ2-3, with TRBD1 matching over 7 bases. With V trimmed by 0 bases and J by 4 bases, 11 bases remained unmatched. CDR1 and CDR2 (germline): SGHNT, YYREEE (reference sequence). CDR3 length: 17 residues. Here the CDR3 reads CASSLAKGTVMSDTQYF. The DNA for the CDR3 is TGTGCCAGCAGCTTGGCCAAAGGGACAGTAATGTCAGATACGCAGTATTTT. The variable domain in full, with the rest retrieved from reference TRBV5-4 and TRBJ2-3, is ETGVTQSPTHLIKTRGQQVTLRCSSQSGHNTVSWYQQALGQGPQFIFQYYREEENGRGNFPPRFSGLQFPNYSSELNVNALELDDSALYLCASSLAKGTVMSDTQYFGPGTRLTVL.

V is TRBV5-1 and J is TRBJ2-7; TRBD1 is a possible D gene (6 bases). Germline CDR1 and CDR2: SGHRS and YFSETQ. Trimming removed 4 bases at V and 0 bases at J, with 11 bases between. The CDR3 spans 14 residues. The CDR3 bases are TGCGCCAGCAGCCCACAGGGAAGCTCCTACGAGCAGTACTTC. The encoded protein is CASSPQGSSYEQYF.

V and J are TRBV7-9 and TRBJ2-7; D possibly corresponds to TRBD2 (6 bases). Trimming removed 7 bases at V and 0 bases at J, with 22 bases between. Germline CDR1 reads SEHNR; CDR2 reads FQNEAQ (reference sequence). The CDR3 extends over 17 amino acids. The CDR3 loop reads CASILFLGRGNSYEQYF. CDR3 bases: TGTGCCAGCATACTTTTTTTGGGGCGCGGGAACTCCTACGAGCAGTACTTC.

The chain employs TRBV12-3 or TRBV12-4 and TRBJ1-5; 7 nucleotides align to TRBD1. CDR3 length equals 13 residues. V lost 7 bases to trimming and J lost 5 bases; unmatched junction nucleotides: 5. This chain's CDR3 is CASTPTGHQPQHF. The DNA for the CDR3 is TGTGCCAGCACCCCGACAGGGCATCAGCCCCAGCATTTT.

The V call is TRBV18, the J call TRBJ1-4; D unresolved. This CDR3 spans 14 amino acids. Germline V gene lookup returns CDR1 KGHSH and CDR2 LQKENI. Trimming left V 6 bases short and J 4 bases short, with 12 bases between. The CDR3: CASSSRKSNEKLFF. The CDR3 nucleotides read TGTGCCAGCTCGTCTAGGAAGAGTAATGAAAAACTGTTTTTT.

The sample holds one count of this clone. The chain combines TRBV6-5 with TRBJ1-2, with 10 bases lining up with TRBD1. With 8 bases clipped from V and 8 bases from J, the junction kept 2 bases outside the gene matches. The CDR3 length is 11 residues. Germline CDR1 and CDR2: MNHEY and SVGAGI. This CDR3 is CASGTGDGYTF. The CDR3 DNA reads as TGTGCCAGCGGGACAGGGGACGGCTACACCTTC.

The chain has TRBV2 and TRBJ2-2, with D possibly being TRBD1 (5 bases). Germline loops: CDR1 SNHLY, CDR2 FYNNEI. This CDR3 region has 15 residues. V lost 1 base to trimming and J lost 0 bases, with 6 bases between them. CDR3 protein: CASSEGGPNTGELFF. The CDR3 DNA follows: TGTGCCAGCAGTGAAGGGGGCCCGAACACCGGGGAGCTGTTTTTT.

The chain joins TRBV15 to TRBJ2-7; 8 nucleotides match TRBD1. The J segment lost 5 bases and the V segment lost 6 bases, leaving 9 bases of the junction unmatched. CDR3 length equals 14 residues. Germline V gene sequence: CDR1 LNHNV, CDR2 YYDKDF (reference sequence). The CDR3 DNA is TGTGCCACCAGTACGGGGGACAGGCTGAACGAGCAGTACTTC. Protein product: CATSTGDRLNEQYF.

The chain joins TRBV7-9 to TRBJ1-4; 10 bases are a match to TRBD1. With 5 bases clipped from V and 8 bases from J, the junction kept 8 bases outside the gene matches. This CDR3 is built from 15 residues. Germline V gene lookup returns CDR1 SEHNR and CDR2 FQNEAQ (reference sequence). The CDR3 nucleotides are TGTGCCAGCAGCGCCTGGACAGGGGGGAAGGAAAAACTGTTTTTT. It codes for CASSAWTGGKEKLFF.

This chain uses TRBV7-2 with TRBJ1-2; 7 bases agree with TRBD1. J lost 3 bases, V lost 5 bases, and 9 bases had no gene match. The CDR3 has 15 amino acids. From germline, CDR1 is SGHTA and CDR2 FQGNSA. In DNA form, the CDR3 reads TGTGCCAGCAGCCCGTGGACAGGTACCGACTATGGCTACACCTTC. It encodes CASSPWTGTDYGYTF.

V and J are TRBV4-2 and TRBJ2-5, with D hard to call. This CDR3 spans 13 amino acids. Per the germline V gene, CDR1 is LGHNA and CDR2 is YNFKEQ. The V end lost 1 base, the J end lost 4 bases, and 7 bases lay between the germline ends. CDR3 residues: CASSQGVAETQYF. The CDR3 bases are TGTGCCAGCAGCCAAGGGGTAGCAGAGACCCAGTACTTC.

The CDR3 region is CASSDGEKLFF. In DNA, the CDR3 is TGTGCCAGCAGTGACGGTGAAAAACTGTTTTTT. The chain uses TRBV25-1 and TRBJ1-4; D is ambiguous. Germline CDR1 MGHDK, CDR2 SYGVNS. The germline V and J ends were trimmed by 3 bases and 7 bases, with 3 bases remaining between them. The CDR3 covers 11 residues.

This chain joins TRBV10-3 and TRBJ2-6; 8 bases align to TRBD1. J lost 2 bases, V lost 3 bases, and 3 bases had no gene match. The CDR3 contains 16 residues. Germline V gene sequence: CDR1 ENHRY, CDR2 SYGVKD. The CDR3 coding sequence is TGTGCCATCAGTGATAAGACAGGGGCTGGGGCCAACGTCCTGACTTTC. This sequence encodes CAISDKTGAGANVLTF.

The V call is TRBV6-5, the J call TRBJ2-7; TRBD1 matches 7 bases. J gave up 1 base and V 8 bases, and 8 bases lay outside the gene matches. This CDR3 region has 14 residues. Germline V gene lookup returns CDR1 MNHEY and CDR2 SVGAGI. The CDR3 reads CASSQTGQSYEQYF. The CDR3 coding sequence is TGTGCCAGCTCTCAGACAGGGCAATCCTACGAGCAGTACTTC.

The chain joins TRBV7-9 to TRBJ1-3, with no clear D. From germline, CDR1 is SEHNR and CDR2 FQNEAQ (reference sequence). CDR3 size: 14 residues. The V and J ends lost 2 bases and 0 bases respectively, with 5 bases between them. CDR3 coding DNA: TGTGCCAGCAGCTTAAGAGACTCTGGAAACACCATATATTTT. It encodes CASSLRDSGNTIYF.

The chain couples TRBV11-2 to TRBJ2-3, with D possibly TRBD1 on 7 matching bases. V shed 1 base and J shed 3 bases, with 14 bases lying between them. This CDR3 spans 16 amino acids. Germline V CDR1 and CDR2: SGHAT, FQNNGV. The CDR3 here is CASSLGRGAGTDTQYF. The CDR3 DNA follows: TGTGCCAGCAGCTTAGGCAGGGGGGCGGGGACAGATACGCAGTATTTT.

V and J are TRBV7-2 and TRBJ1-1; the D gene is possibly TRBD1 (6 bases). Between the trimmed V and J ends, which lost 7 bases and 3 bases, there was a span of 15 bases. CDR1 and CDR2 (germline): SGHTA, FQGNSA. The CDR3 length is 14 residues. The CDR3: CASTDPNRDTEAFF. The CDR3 region has the DNA TGTGCCAGCACCGATCCGAACAGGGACACTGAAGCTTTCTTT.

CDR3 in DNA: TGCGCCAGCAGAATAGCGGGGGGTAGCTCCTACGAGCAGTACTTC. It codes for CASRIAGGSSYEQYF. The rearrangement joins TRBV5-1 to TRBJ2-7; TRBD2 aligns across 10 bases. The germline CDR1 and CDR2 sequences are SGHRS and YFSETQ. The CDR3 totals 15 residues. Trimming took 5 bases from V and 0 from J; bases not matched to a gene: 5.

The chain is built from TRBV5-5 and TRBJ2-6; possibly TRBD2 for D (6 bases). Germline lookup yields CDR1 SGHKS and CDR2 YYEKEE (reference sequence). V was cut by 1 base and J by 0 bases, with 17 bases left in between. The CDR3 has 19 amino acids. CDR3 DNA sequence: TGTGCCAGCAGCTTGATTTTAAGGGACTCTAACTCTGGGGCCAACGTCCTGACTTTC. Translating gives CASSLILRDSNSGANVLTF. Together with reference TRBV5-5 and TRBJ2-6, the CDR3 gives the full variable domain: DAGVTQSPTHLIKTRGQQVTLRCSPISGHKSVSWYQQVLGQGPQFIFQYYEKEERGRGNFPDRFSARQFPNYSSELNVNALLLGDSALYLCASSLILRDSNSGANVLTFGAGSRLTVL.

This chain connects TRBV3-1 (or the pseudogene TRBV3-2) to TRBJ1-1; a possible D gene is TRBD1 (5 bases). CDR3 length: 16 residues. Trimming pared 3 bases from V and 2 bases from J, leaving 16 bases between. Germline V gene lookup returns CDR1 LGHDT and CDR2 YNNKEL (reference sequence). CDR3 sequence: CASSQAQTALNTEAFF. The CDR3 bases are TGTGCCAGCAGCCAGGCTCAGACAGCCCTTAACACTGAAGCTTTCTTT.

The V call is TRBV12-3 or TRBV12-4, the J call TRBJ2-4; TRBD1 agrees at 7 bases. The CDR3 contains 13 residues. V lost 6 bases, J lost 9 bases, and 8 bases stayed unmatched. CDR3 region: CASRSRDSGIQYF. CDR3 in DNA: TGTGCCAGCAGATCCAGGGACAGCGGCATTCAGTACTTC.

The chain carries TRBV7-2 and TRBJ1-1, with D possibly matching TRBD1 (6 bases). Germline CDR1 is SGHTA and CDR2 is FQGNSA. CDR3 size: 15 residues. V gave up 1 base and J gave up 0 bases, with 9 bases separating them. CDR3 sequence: CASSLVQGMNTEAFF. In DNA, the CDR3 is TGTGCCAGCAGCTTAGTGCAGGGGATGAACACTGAAGCTTTCTTT. The variable domain in full, with the rest retrieved from reference TRBV7-2 and TRBJ1-1, is GAGVSQSPSNKVTEKGKDVELRCDPISGHTALYWYRQSLGQGLEFLIYFQGNSAPDKSGLPSDRFSAERTGGSVSTLTIQRTQQEDSAVYLCASSLVQGMNTEAFFGQGTRLTVV.